The rows below give T cell receptor beta chains drawn from one sample of a study of blood T cell repertoires in COVID-19. Data came from immunoSEQ multiplex PCR; TCRdb stores just in-frame clones and leaves some out. The table records 150,000 to 200,000 clones, 80% to 85% of them present only once. Sequenced input: peripheral blood. The receptors originated from a human donor with acute or convalescent COVID-19. The donor label of this sample is uncertain. The CDR3 runs from the conserved cysteine through the conserved F or W. D genes are given only for firm matches. Part of the rows lack a size; the others show once, few, many or a class for expanded clones.

-,TRBD2,TRBV19,TRBJ2-7,CASNPSGASSYEQYF,TGTGCCAGTAACCCTAGCGGGGCTTCTTCCTACGAGCAGTACTTC
-,-,TRBV27,TRBJ2-3,CASSLYGQGADTQYF,TGTGCCAGCAGTTTATATGGTCAGGGCGCAGATACGCAGTATTTT
-,TRBD1,TRBV5-1,TRBJ1-5,CASSPTGPQPQHF,TGCGCCAGCAGCCCGACAGGGCCCCAGCCCCAGCATTTT
-,TRBD1,TRBV29-1,TRBJ1-1,CSGRQGNTEAFF,TGCAGCGGACGACAGGGGAACACTGAAGCTTTCTTT
once,-,TRBV5-6,TRBJ1-1,CASNLGRGWTEAFF,TGTGCCAGCAATCTGGGGAGAGGGTGGACTGAAGCTTTCTTT
-,-,TRBV27,TRBJ2-3,CASSSRQVSTDTQYF,TGTGCCAGCAGCTCACGACAGGTTAGCACAGATACGCAGTATTTT
-,-,TRBV19,TRBJ1-1,CASSIGEGRRSTEAFF,TGTGCCAGTAGTATAGGGGAGGGAAGAAGATCCACTGAAGCTTTCTTT
-,-,TRBV18,TRBJ2-3,CASSPPGRGGLASTDTQYF,TGTGCCAGCTCACCACCCGGCAGGGGAGGGCTAGCGTCCACAGATACGCAGTATTTT
-,-,TRBV6-1,TRBJ2-5,CASSEMVAAGGTQYF,TGTGCCAGCAGTGAAATGGTAGCGGCTGGGGGGACCCAGTACTTC
once,TRBD1,TRBV5-8,TRBJ2-2,CASIIRQGNTGELFF,TGTGCCAGCATCATTCGACAGGGGAATACCGGGGAGCTGTTTTTT
-,TRBD1,TRBV6-6,TRBJ1-3,CASSNGQGRTRSSSGNTIYF,TGTGCCAGCAGCAACGGACAGGGGAGGACGCGGTCGTCTTCTGGAAACACCATATATTTT
-,TRBD2,TRBV28,TRBJ2-7,CASTNSGGAYEQYF,TGTGCCAGCACCAACTCGGGGGGGGCGTACGAGCAGTACTTC
-,-,TRBV18,TRBJ1-3,CASSPSHSGNTIYF,TGTGCCAGCTCACCGTCCCACTCTGGAAACACCATATATTTT
-,TRBD2,TRBV20-1,TRBJ2-5,CSQGTTETQYF,TGCAGTCAAGGGACTACCGAGACCCAGTACTTC
-,TRBD1,TRBV5-1,TRBJ2-6,CASSRTGASSGANVLTF,TGCGCTAGCAGCCGGACAGGGGCCAGCTCTGGGGCCAACGTCCTGACTTTC
hyperexpanded,-,TRBV25-1,TRBJ1-1,CASLAGSEAFF,TGTGCCAGCCTGGCAGGGTCTGAAGCTTTCTTT
-,-,TRBV18,TRBJ1-4,CASSPATGHSNEKLFF,TGTGCCAGCTCACCAGCAACTGGACACAGTAATGAAAAACTGTTTTTT
few,TRBD2,TRBV27,TRBJ2-1,CASSLRLANEQFF,TGTGCCAGCAGTTTGAGACTAGCCAATGAGCAGTTCTTC
-,TRBD1,TRBV15,TRBJ1-2,CATSRGQGASGYTF,TGTGCCACCAGCAGGGGGCAGGGGGCGAGTGGCTACACCTTC
-,TRBD1,TRBV29-1,TRBJ2-7,CSVSSGTGASYEQYF,TGCAGCGTCTCCTCCGGGACAGGAGCCTCCTACGAGCAGTACTTC
-,TRBD1,TRBV7-9,TRBJ1-6,CASGGDSDNSPLHF,TGTGCCAGCGGTGGGGACAGTGATAATTCACCCCTCCACTTT
-,TRBD1,TRBV14,TRBJ2-7,CASSQEGQALYEQYF,TGTGCCAGCAGCCAAGAGGGACAGGCTCTTTACGAGCAGTACTTC
once,-,TRBV29-1,TRBJ1-5,CSVREGGNQPQHF,TGCAGCGTTAGGGAGGGGGGCAATCAGCCCCAGCATTTT
-,TRBD2,TRBV7-2,TRBJ2-1,CASSSGLAGVNEQFF,TGTGCCAGCAGCTCCGGACTAGCGGGAGTGAATGAGCAGTTCTTC
-,-,TRBV9,TRBJ1-5,CASSVGPTANQPQHF,TGTGCCAGCAGCGTGGGTCCGACAGCTAATCAGCCCCAGCATTTT
few,TRBD1,TRBV6-6,TRBJ2-7,CASSYDRGYEQYF,TGTGCCAGCAGTTACGACAGGGGGTACGAGCAGTACTTC
once,-,TRBV30,TRBJ1-2,CAWSVRGTNYGYTF,TGTGCCTGGAGTGTACGGGGAACTAACTATGGCTACACCTTC
-,TRBD2,TRBV11-3,TRBJ2-1,CASSLVGTSGGEQFF,TGTGCCAGCAGCTTAGTCGGGACTAGCGGGGGTGAGCAGTTCTTC
-,TRBD1,TRBV6-1,TRBJ2-3,CASSETWGQSTDTQYF,TGTGCCAGCAGTGAAACTTGGGGACAGTCCACAGATACGCAGTATTTT
-,-,TRBV7-9,TRBJ1-3,CASSSDGPRVSGNTIYF,TGTGCCAGCAGCTCAGATGGGCCCAGGGTCTCTGGAAACACCATATATTTT
-,-,TRBV13,TRBJ2-7,CASSTSSYEQYF,TGTGCCAGCAGTACGAGCTCCTACGAGCAGTACTTC
once,-,TRBV7-8,TRBJ2-2,CASSLFGDTGELFF,TGTGCCAGCAGCTTATTCGGAGACACCGGGGAGCTGTTTTTT
few,TRBD2,TRBV6-2/TRBV6-3,TRBJ2-3,CASSYSWRGGTDTQYF,TGTGCCAGCAGTTACTCCTGGCGGGGGGGCACAGATACGCAGTATTTT
once,TRBD1,TRBV7-6,TRBJ2-3,CASSLLRDRAGDTQYF,TGTGCCAGCAGCTTACTCCGGGACAGGGCTGGAGATACGCAGTATTTT
once,-,TRBV10-1,TRBJ1-6,CASSERGYSPLHF,TGCGCCAGCAGTGAGAGGGGCTATTCACCCCTCCACTTT